Presented here are 19 T cell receptor beta chains from one specimen sequenced in a study of breast tumors, draining lymph nodes, adjacent tissues. Via MiXCR, TCRdb re-called the multiplex PCR reads, giving one row per CDR3 protein. The top ten hold more than 3% of the sample, which has about 130,000 distinct CDR3 sequences, nearly 20% seen once. Breast cancer patients provided tissue from their axillary draining lymph nodes. What was sequenced was axillary lymph node tissue. Source of these receptors: a female donor with breast cancer. Some clones in this sample may be carry-over from other donors' samples.

The chain links TRBV28 to TRBJ1-4; 8 nucleotides line up with TRBD1. The CDR3 consists of 15 residues. Per germline, CDR1 MDHEN and CDR2 SYDVKM. V shed 4 bases, J shed 1 base, and the junction held 2 bases outside the gene matches. CDR3 in DNA: TGTGCCAGCAGTTCAGGGGGCGTAACTAATGAAAAACTGTTTTTT. This codes for CASSSGGVTNEKLFF. Drawing the rest from reference TRBV28 and TRBJ1-4, the complete variable domain is DVKVTQSSRYLVKRTGEKVFLECVQDMDHENMFWYRQDPGLGLRLIYFSYDVKMKEKGDIPEGYSVSREKKERFSLILESASTNQTSMYLCASSSGGVTNEKLFFGSGTQLSVL.

This clonotype was seen at least ten times. V is TRBV20-1 and J is TRBJ2-3; no definite D call. CDR1 and CDR2 (germline): DFQATT, SNEGSKA (reference sequence). The V and J ends lost 6 bases and 2 bases respectively, with 3 bases between them. The CDR3 contains 10 residues. In DNA, the CDR3 is TGCAGTGCCCCCACAGATACGCAGTATTTT. Translation gives CSAPTDTQYF.

This clonotype occurred once. A read error may be the cause here, since a much bigger clone is one base away. This rearrangement joins TRBV2 to TRBJ1-5; TRBD1 might be the D (5 bases). Germline lookup yields CDR1 SNHLY and CDR2 FYNNEI. The length of the CDR3 is 14 residues. Between the trimmed V and J ends, which lost 5 bases and 11 bases, there was a span of 19 bases. CDR3 sequence: CASSTGRSVSAQHF. In DNA form, the CDR3 reads TGTGCCAGCAGTACAGGCAGGTCCGTTTCAGCCCAGCATTTT. Together with reference TRBV2 and TRBJ1-5, the CDR3 gives the full variable domain: EPEVTQTPSHQVTQMGQEVILRCVPISNHLYFYWYRQILGQKVEFLVSFYNNEISEKSEIFDDQFSVERPDGSNFTLKIRSTKLEDSAMYFCASSTGRSVSAQHFGDGTRLSIL.

This clonotype was detected many times. This sequence joins TRBV11-3 and TRBJ2-1; possibly TRBD2 for D (5 bases). Germline V gives CDR1 SGHNT, CDR2 YENEEA. The CDR3 is made up of 15 amino acids. Trimming removed 0 bases at V and 7 bases at J, with 13 bases between. The CDR3 loop reads CASSLDRTVGNEQFF. The DNA of the CDR3 is TGTGCCAGCAGCTTAGATCGGACTGTGGGGAATGAGCAGTTCTTC.

This clonotype was seen many times. The chain recombines TRBV12-3 or TRBV12-4 with TRBJ2-6; D call uncertain. The CDR3 is made up of 14 amino acids. The V gene lost 6 bases and the J gene lost 0 bases, with 6 bases spanning the gap. The CDR3 bases are TGTGCCAGCAGGGGTAGCTCTGGGGCCAACGTCCTGACTTTC. The encoded protein is CASRGSSGANVLTF.

This clonotype was counted ten times or more. The chain combines TRBV19 with TRBJ1-5; 7 bases line up with TRBD1. CDR1 and CDR2 from the germline V gene are LNHDA and SQIVND (reference sequence). Trimming removed 5 bases from V and 0 bases from J; junction bases left unmatched: 13. This CDR3 region has 18 residues. The CDR3 loop is CASSRQGIRVYSNQPQHF. CDR3 in DNA: TGTGCCAGTAGTCGACAGGGAATTAGGGTCTATAGCAATCAGCCCCAGCATTTT.

Many counts were recorded for this clonotype. This chain links TRBV7-2 with TRBJ2-1; 9 bases fit TRBD2. Germline loops: CDR1 SGHTA, CDR2 FQGNSA. The CDR3 sequence is 15 residues long. With V trimmed by 5 bases and J by 5 bases, 7 bases remained unmatched. The CDR3 nucleotides are TGTGCCAGCAGCGTGCCTTGGACTAGCGACAATGAGCAGTTCTTC. This translates into CASSVPWTSDNEQFF.

About this clonotype: One base away lies a much larger clone, so this may be a sequencing read error. The CDR3 DNA is TGTGCCAGCGGCCAAGATGGGAACAGATACAATGAGCAGTTCTTC. Protein product: CASGQDGNRYNEQFF. This chain links TRBV14 with TRBJ2-1, with D unresolved. Germline V gene data show CDR1 as SGHDN and CDR2 as FVKESK. The CDR3 length is 15 residues.

This clonotype was seen a handful of times. The rearrangement joins TRBV12-3 or TRBV12-4 to TRBJ2-3, with D perhaps TRBD2 (6 bases). Trimming took 9 bases from V and 5 from J, leaving 33 bases between them. The CDR3 sequence is 19 residues long. CDR3 amino acids: CARGAAVAVERGFGDTQYF. The CDR3 DNA follows: TGTGCCAGAGGGGCCGCGGTAGCGGTAGAGAGAGGATTTGGAGATACGCAGTATTTT.

At least ten counts were recorded for this clonotype. The V call is TRBV20-1, the J call TRBJ1-5, with 10 bases lining up with TRBD1. The CDR3 has 16 amino acids. Trimming took 3 bases from V and 2 from J; bases not matched to a gene: 7. Germline CDR1 reads DFQATT; CDR2 reads SNEGSKA (reference sequence). The CDR3, as DNA: TGCAGTGCTAGGGATCCCGGGACAGGGGGCAATCAGCCCCAGCATTTT. Residues: CSARDPGTGGNQPQHF.

There are many counts of this clonotype. The J gene is TRBJ2-5, the V gene TRBV27; D is ambiguous. Trimming left V 6 bases short and J 4 bases short, with 9 bases between. Per the germline V gene, CDR1 is MNHEY and CDR2 is SMNVEV (reference sequence). The CDR3 runs to 12 residues. The DNA for the CDR3 is TGTGCCAGCAGAGCCCCGGGAGAGACCCAGTACTTC. This translates into CASRAPGETQYF.

Note on this clonotype: A read error may be the cause here, since a much bigger clone is one base away. The chain joins TRBV10-3 to TRBJ2-5, with unresolved D. Germline CDR1 and CDR2: ENHRY and SYGVKD. This CDR3 contains 13 residues. The chain's CDR3 is CATSVMPQETQYF. The CDR3 nucleotides are TGTGCCACCAGTGTTATGCCCCAAGAGACCCAGTACTTC.

Many counts were recorded for this clonotype. This chain connects TRBV7-8 to TRBJ1-2; 8 nucleotides match TRBD1. Germline V gene sequence: CDR1 SGHVS, CDR2 FQNEAQ. The length of the CDR3 is 13 residues. V lost 10 bases to trimming and J lost 8 bases; unmatched junction nucleotides: 12. The CDR3 protein is CATGTGLEWGYTF. CDR3 sequence (DNA): TGTGCCACCGGGACAGGACTTGAGTGGGGCTACACCTTC. The full variable domain, with the rest looked up from reference TRBV7-8 and TRBJ1-2, is GAGVSQSPRYKVAKRGQDVALRCDPISGHVSLFWYQQALGQGPEFLTYFQNEAQLDKSGLPSDRFFAERPEGSVSTLKIQRTQQEDSAVYLCATGTGLEWGYTFGSGTRLTVV.

The sample holds many counts of this clonotype. One end of the junction varies from germline; a read error may be responsible. The chain links TRBV7-2 to TRBJ2-1; the D gene is possibly TRBD2 (6 bases). The CDR3 is made up of 15 amino acids. Germline CDR1 SGHTA, CDR2 FQGNSA. CDR3 sequence: CAGSLGGTLYNEQFF. For the CDR3, the DNA is TGTGCCGGCAGCTTAGGCGGGACCTTATACAATGAGCAGTTCTTC. The full variable domain, in which reference TRBV7-2 and TRBJ2-1 provide the parts outside the CDR3, is GAGVSQSPSNKVTEKGKDVELRCDPISGHTALYWYRQSLGQGLEFLIYFQGNSAPDKSGLPSDRFSAERTGGSVSTLTIQRTQQEDSAVYLCAGSLGGTLYNEQFFGPGTRLTVL.

This clonotype was seen only a few times. The V call is TRBV6-1, the J call TRBJ2-1; TRBD1 matches at 8 bases. Trimming removed 5 bases from V and 2 bases from J; junction bases left unmatched: 5. Per germline, CDR1 MNHNS and CDR2 SASEGT. This CDR3 has 15 amino acids. The CDR3 sequence is CASSPQGAAYNEQFF. CDR3 in DNA: TGTGCCAGCAGTCCGCAGGGGGCAGCCTACAATGAGCAGTTCTTC.

As concerns this clonotype: This may stem from a read error, because a much larger clone lies one nucleotide away. The rearrangement links TRBV6-5 to TRBJ1-5; D unclear. Trimming left V 5 bases short and J 1 base short, with 9 bases between. Germline loops: CDR1 MNHEY, CDR2 SVGAGI. The CDR3 totals 14 residues. CDR3 nucleotides: TGTGCCAGCAGTAAAGTGGGCAGCAATCAGCCCCAGCATTTT. Amino acid sequence: CASSKVGSNQPQHF.

This clonotype was recorded many times. The V and J genes are TRBV4-2 and TRBJ2-7; 10 bases fit TRBD2. Trimming removed 4 bases from V and 1 base from J; junction bases left unmatched: 7. Germline V CDR1 and CDR2: LGHNA, YNFKEQ. CDR3 length: 16 residues. DNA of the CDR3: TGTGCCAGCAGCCCAAGTGGACTAGCGGATTCCTACGAGCAGTACTTC. Protein: CASSPSGLADSYEQYF.

This clonotype appeared many times. The chain is built from TRBV7-3 and TRBJ2-3; possibly TRBD2 for D (5 bases). CDR1 and CDR2 from the germline V gene are SGHTA and FQGTGA. V was cut by 5 bases and J by 6 bases, with 12 bases left in between. This CDR3 is built from 13 residues. CDR3 sequence: CASSPLAGDTQYF. The CDR3 nucleotides read TGTGCCAGCAGCCCCCTAGCTGGGGATACGCAGTATTTT.

This clonotype occurred a few times. This chain connects TRBV6-1 to TRBJ2-5; 8 bases agree with TRBD2. CDR3 length: 14 amino acids. Germline V gene sequence: CDR1 MNHNS, CDR2 SASEGT. Trimming at V came to 7 bases and at J to 4 bases, leaving 8 bases not matched to a gene. Written as DNA, the CDR3 is TGTGCCAGCACCCGGGGGGGGAGCGCAGAGACCCAGTACTTC. Translated, it gives CASTRGGSAETQYF.